The 18 T cell receptor beta chains below all came from one sample that was sequenced in a study of tumor-infiltrating lymphocytes in primary liver carcinoma. RNA isolated from unsorted whole blood supplied the blood RNA, with germline DNA also extracted. With 500 ng total RNA as template and a constant-region primer, TCR beta cDNA was made. ARM-PCR was slightly modified, and three nested multiplex PCR rounds with it gave rise to the TCR beta libraries. PCR rounds one and two used TRBV1-TRBV30 forward primers with a C-beta reverse primer for 9 to 10 cycles each. MiXCR, run by TCRdb on the multiplex PCR reads, gives a single entry per CDR3 protein. The repertoire has 330,000 or so distinct CDR3 sequences, 65% of them found once; the top ten carry about 6%. The sequencing sample was made of peripheral blood. Source of these receptors: a man aged 40-55 years with primary liver carcinoma and hepatitis B virus infection.

Remarks on this clonotype: This may stem from a read error, because a much larger clone lies one nucleotide away. The rearrangement links TRBV29-1 to TRBJ2-5; TRBD2 might be the D (6 bases). The CDR3 sequence is 14 residues long. Germline-derived CDR1 and CDR2 are SQVTM and ANQGSEA. V lost 3 bases and J lost 5, with 16 bases in between. This CDR3 reads CSVDGGTWGETQYF. The CDR3 region has the DNA TGCAGCGTTGATGGCGGGACTTGGGGGGAGACCCAGTACTTC. The full variable domain, its missing parts supplied by reference TRBV29-1 and TRBJ2-5, is SAVISQKPSRDICQRGTSLTIQCQVDSQVTMMFWYRQQPGQSLTLIATANQGSEATYESGFVIDKFPISRPNLTFSTLTVSNMSPEDSSIYLCSVDGGTWGETQYFGPGTRLLVL.

This clonotype has only a few counts. The V gene is TRBV5-1, the J gene TRBJ2-1; 11 nucleotides agree with TRBD2. Trimming cost V 3 bases and J 6 bases; bases outside gene matches: 14. From germline, CDR1 is SGHRS and CDR2 YFSETQ. The CDR3 has 18 amino acids. The CDR3 sequence: CASSSPGLADRKGNEQFF. The CDR3 nucleotides are TGCGCCAGCAGCTCCCCGGGACTAGCGGACCGGAAGGGCAATGAGCAGTTCTTC.

V and J are TRBV30 and TRBJ2-7, with D uncertain. The V end lost 0 bases, the J end lost 2 bases, and 8 bases lay between the germline ends. Germline CDR1 GTSNPN, CDR2 SVGIG (reference sequence). This CDR3 spans 13 amino acids. In DNA, the CDR3 is TGTGCCTGGAGTGTTTCACCGGCCTACGAGCAGTACTTC. Translating gives CAWSVSPAYEQYF.

Regarding this clonotype: The junction and the germline gene differ at one end; a read error may be behind it. This chain links TRBV11-2 with TRBJ2-5; D uncertain. This CDR3 region has 14 residues. Germline values: CDR1 SGHAT, CDR2 FQNNGV. CDR3 nucleotides: TGTGCCAGCAGCCTAGAGAGACCCGGCGGGACCCAGTACTTC. Translated, it gives CASSLERPGGTQYF.

Regarding this clonotype: It is likely a read error, because the conserved phenylalanine at the end of the CDR3 is missing. The J gene is TRBJ1-2, the V gene TRBV11-2; D is perhaps TRBD1 (5 bases). Deletions cut 4 bases from V and 6 bases from J, with 12 bases between. The CDR3 totals 13 residues. The germline V gene encodes CDR1 SGHAT and CDR2 FQNNGV. The CDR3 coding sequence is TGTGCCAGCAGCTCGACGGGGGTGAATGGCTACACCTCC. Its translation: CASSSTGVNGYTS.

As for this clonotype: Being one base from a much bigger clone, this may be a read error. The chain recombines TRBV4-3 with TRBJ1-2, with a tentative D call TRBD1 (5 bases). Germline V gene lookup returns CDR1 LGHNA and CDR2 YSLEER. The CDR3 runs 15 residues. The chain's CDR3 is CAGSQDHGGNYGYTF. The CDR3 DNA is TGCGCCGGCAGCCAAGATCACGGGGGTAACTATGGCTACACCTTC.

This clonotype was counted a few times. A junction end diverges from the germline sequence, so it may reflect a read error. V is TRBV12-3 or TRBV12-4 and J is TRBJ2-7, with TRBD1 identical over 10 bases. This CDR3 spans 14 amino acids. The CDR3 DNA sequence: TGTGCCGGCAGCTTGGACAGGGGGGTCCTGCAGCAGTACTTC. Amino acids: CAGSLDRGVLQQYF.

This clonotype was observed once. Germline and junction disagree at one end, which may indicate a read error. V and J are TRBV24-1 and TRBJ2-3, with 10 bases fitting TRBD2. CDR3 size: 15 residues. Germline lookup yields CDR1 KGHDR and CDR2 SFDVKD. For the CDR3, the DNA is TGTGTCACCAGGGCTGATAGCGGGAGGACAGATACGCAGTATTTT. Amino acids: CVTRADSGRTDTQYF.

This clonotype came up many times. This chain links TRBV6-6 with TRBJ2-7; the D gene is possibly TRBD2 (5 bases). Germline CDR1 is MNHNY and CDR2 is SVGAGI (reference sequence). CDR3 size: 17 residues. The V gene lost 4 bases and the J gene lost 4 bases, with 23 bases spanning the gap. The CDR3 nucleotides are TGTGCCAGCAGTTGGGGTGGCGGAGGACCCCGAGATTACGAGCAGTACTTC. Its translation: CASSWGGGGPRDYEQYF.

The V call is TRBV28, the J call TRBJ2-1, with 7 nucleotides matching TRBD2. The ends lost 3 bases at V and 0 bases at J; junction bases unmatched: 5. The V gene's germline CDR1 is MDHEN and CDR2 SYDVKM. This CDR3 is built from 16 residues. CDR3 DNA: TGTGCCAGCAGTTTGGGAGGGTCCAACTCCTACAATGAGCAGTTCTTC. The encoded protein is CASSLGGSNSYNEQFF.

Turning to this clonotype: The junction departs from germline at one end; a sequencing error may be responsible. The gene calls are TRBV6-1 and TRBJ2-7; D possibly matches TRBD1 or TRBD2 (6 bases each). Germline-derived CDR1 and CDR2 are MNHNS and SASEGT. CDR3 length equals 13 residues. In nucleotides, the CDR3 is TGTGCCAGCCGGGGGACACTCTCATACGAGCATTACTTC. This translates into CASRGTLSYEHYF.

J is TRBJ1-5 and V is TRBV6-6; D is uncertain. Deletions cut 5 bases from V and 7 bases from J, with 15 bases between. Germline-derived CDR1 and CDR2 are MNHNY and SVGAGI (reference sequence). This CDR3 region has 14 residues. This chain's CDR3 is CASSNREAQQPQHF. DNA for the CDR3: TGTGCCAGCAGTAACCGGGAGGCGCAACAGCCCCAGCATTTT.

V gene TRBV28 combines with J gene TRBJ2-2; 7 nucleotides line up with TRBD1. Germline V lookup: CDR1 MDHEN, CDR2 SYDVKM. Germline trimming cut 6 bases from V and 4 bases from J; bases unmatched to any gene: 8. The length of the CDR3 is 15 residues. CDR3 loop: CASRQTGVGTGELFF. The CDR3 DNA reads as TGTGCCAGCAGACAAACAGGGGTGGGCACCGGGGAGCTGTTTTTT.

Comments on this clonotype: An end of the junction differs from the germline gene, which may be a read error. V and J are TRBV12-3 or TRBV12-4 and TRBJ2-2, with D perhaps TRBD2 (5 bases). This CDR3 contains 16 residues. This chain's CDR3 is CASSFRHRLNTGELFF. The CDR3 region has the DNA TGTGCCAGCAGTTTTAGGCACAGACTTAACACCGGGGAGTTGTTTTTT.

Comment on this clonotype: Its ends do not fully match the called genes, so a read error is possible. V and J are TRBV7-9 and TRBJ2-2, with 8 bases lining up with TRBD1. CDR1 SEHNR and CDR2 FQNEAQ come from the germline V gene (reference sequence). The CDR3 is 15 amino acids. The CDR3 sequence: CASSHRDRNAVELLF. For the CDR3, the DNA is TGTGCCAGCAGTCACCGGGACAGGAACGCCGTGGAGCTGTTATTT.

Note on this clonotype: A much bigger clone sits one base away, suggesting this may be a read error. CDR3 DNA sequence: TGTGCCAGCAGCGGCAGGGTCGATCAGCCCCAGCATTTT. It encodes CASSGRVDQPQHF. J is TRBJ1-5 and V is TRBV6-2 or TRBV6-3; the D gene is possibly TRBD1 (5 bases). Trimming left V 6 bases short and J 5 bases short, with 11 bases between. This CDR3 spans 13 amino acids. Germline CDR1 is MNHEY and CDR2 is SVGEGT.

The table lists this clonotype with many counts. The CDR3 spells CASSYSVRERAALNQPQHF. The DNA of the CDR3 is TGTGCCAGCAGTTACAGCGTCAGGGAGAGGGCGGCTTTGAATCAGCCCCAGCATTTT. The chain uses TRBV6-2 or TRBV6-3 and TRBJ1-5; possibly TRBD1 for D (5 bases). This CDR3 region has 19 residues. The V and J ends lost 2 bases and 4 bases respectively, with 24 bases between them. Germline CDR1 MNHEY, CDR2 SVGEGT.

A word on this clonotype: Compared with germline, one end of the junction differs, possibly owing to a read error. The rearrangement links TRBV6-6 to TRBJ2-5, with unresolved D. The CDR3 contains 14 residues. Germline V CDR1 and CDR2: MNHNY, SVGAGI (reference sequence). The CDR3: CASRGKEYRETQYF. The CDR3, as DNA: TGTGCCAGCAGGGGCAAGGAATACCGAGAGACCCAATACTTC.